This T cell receptor beta chain was found in a study of cytomegalovirus exposure and HLA in healthy donors. Study summary: Of all 400 or so donors who were genotyped, 70% to 85% belonged to the Caucasian-associated ancestry cluster.

The PCR employed 60 Vbeta primers together with 13 Jbeta primers. Sequencing used immunoSEQ multiplex PCR; TCRdb keeps in-frame clones, though not all of them. The sample lists some 120,000 clones, about 85% seen once, with under 7% in the top ten. As to this clone: Its matching antigen is unknown.

Study-wide results and limits: The availability of immune exposure information extended only to CMV serostatus. Association with HLA alleles at 0.05 false discovery rate was found for 15,000 or so TCR beta sequences in a later analysis.

The sequence was collected from a woman in her twenties or thirties in good health and CMV-seropositive. The sample comprised PBMCs.

This chain's CDR3 is CASSDSSGIDTQYF. The CDR3 DNA reads as TGTGCCAGCAGTGACTCGTCGGGAATAGATACGCAGTATTTT. The genes are TRBV6-4 and TRBJ2-3; possibly TRBD2 for D (5 bases). Between the trimmed V and J ends, which lost 0 bases and 5 bases, there was a span of 9 bases. CDR3 size: 14 residues. CDR1 MRHNA and CDR2 SNTAGT come from the germline V gene.